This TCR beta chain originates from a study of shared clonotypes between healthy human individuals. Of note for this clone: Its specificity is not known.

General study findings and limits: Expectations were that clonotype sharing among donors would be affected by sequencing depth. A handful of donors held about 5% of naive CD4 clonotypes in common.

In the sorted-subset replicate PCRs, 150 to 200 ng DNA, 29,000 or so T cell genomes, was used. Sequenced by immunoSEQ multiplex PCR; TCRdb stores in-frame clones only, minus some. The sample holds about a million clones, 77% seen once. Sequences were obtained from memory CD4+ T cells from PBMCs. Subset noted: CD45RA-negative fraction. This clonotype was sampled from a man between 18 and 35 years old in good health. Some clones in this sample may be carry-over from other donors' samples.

The CDR3 loop reads CASSQVRATQLTYEQYF. In DNA form, the CDR3 reads TGTGCCAGCAGCCAAGTGCGCGCTACCCAACTTACCTACGAGCAGTACTTC. This chain links TRBV4-2 with TRBJ2-7; D is ambiguous. The CDR3 extends over 17 amino acids. Trimming removed 1 base at V and 2 bases at J, with 18 bases between. CDR1 is LGHNA and CDR2 is YNFKEQ in the germline V gene.